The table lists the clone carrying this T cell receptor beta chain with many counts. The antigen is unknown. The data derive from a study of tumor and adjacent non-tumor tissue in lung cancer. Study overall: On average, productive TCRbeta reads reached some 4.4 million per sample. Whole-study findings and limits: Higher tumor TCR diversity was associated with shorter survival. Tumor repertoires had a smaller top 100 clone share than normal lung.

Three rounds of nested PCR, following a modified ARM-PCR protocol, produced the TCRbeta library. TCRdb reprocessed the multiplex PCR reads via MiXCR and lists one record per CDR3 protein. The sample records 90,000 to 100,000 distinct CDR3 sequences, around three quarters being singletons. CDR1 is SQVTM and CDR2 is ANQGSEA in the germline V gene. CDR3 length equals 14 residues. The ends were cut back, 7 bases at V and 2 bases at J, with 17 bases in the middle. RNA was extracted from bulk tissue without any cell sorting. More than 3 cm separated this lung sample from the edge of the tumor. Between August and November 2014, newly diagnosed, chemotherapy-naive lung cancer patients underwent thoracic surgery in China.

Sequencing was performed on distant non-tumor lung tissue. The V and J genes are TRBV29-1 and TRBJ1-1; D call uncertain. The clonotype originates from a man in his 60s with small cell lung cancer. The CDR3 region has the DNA TGCAGCGCCTCCGGAGAGGGCTCCAACACTGAAGCTTTCTTT. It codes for CSASGEGSNTEAFF. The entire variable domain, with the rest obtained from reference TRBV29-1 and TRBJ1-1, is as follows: SAVISQKPSRDICQRGTSLTIQCQVDSQVTMMFWYRQQPGQSLTLIATANQGSEATYESGFVIDKFPISRPNLTFSTLTVSNMSPEDSSIYLCSASGEGSNTEAFFGQGTRLTVV.